A single TCR beta chain is shown here with its context. This sample is drawn from a study of blood T cell repertoires in COVID-19. Study-wide context: The United States, Italy and Spain provided the acute and convalescent COVID-19 samples.

CDR3 length: 15 amino acids. Deletions cut 3 bases from V and 0 bases from J, with 9 bases between. Germline assignment: CDR1 LNHDA and CDR2 SQIVND (reference sequence). Profiled with immunoSEQ multiplex PCR; TCRdb holds only in-frame clones, not every one. The table lists about 73,000 clones, 84% of them singletons, with approximately 29% in the top ten. Sequencing used peripheral blood. V usage is TRBV19 and J usage is TRBJ2-1; a possible D gene is TRBD1 (5 bases). The TCR was taken from a human donor in a cohort sampled during active COVID-19. CDR3 residues: CASSMVDSSYNEQFF. The CDR3 nucleotides read TGTGCCAGTAGTATGGTCGACAGCTCCTACAATGAGCAGTTCTTC.